The sequence of this T cell receptor (beta chain) was determined in a study of Graves' ophthalmopathy and Graves' hyperthyroidism. Overall study findings and caveats: The model predicted ophthalmopathy progression with 70.59% sensitivity and less than 85% specificity. A model of 13 signatures distinguished ophthalmopathy from stable hyperthyroidism at roughly 87% sensitivity and nearly 83% specificity. Blood shared most expanded thyroid clonotypes above 0.001 frequency.

Between the trimmed V and J ends, which lost 4 bases and 1 base, there was a span of 12 bases. The CDR3 is 14 residues long. Germline V gene data show CDR1 as SGDLS and CDR2 as YYNGEE. The count of this clonotype is one. Its antigen is unknown. Clinical symptoms, serum thyroxine, TRAb, thyroid ultrasound and orbital computed tomography were relied on for diagnosis. The sequenced template was RNA, covering the TCR beta CDR3 region. The library came from an HTBI-primed first-round RT-PCR and a second-round multiplex PCR. TCRdb re-derived calls from the multiplex PCR reads in MiXCR, one entry per CDR3 protein. The data hold hundreds of thousands of distinct CDR3 sequences, with roughly 41% observed a single time.

The V gene is TRBV9, the J gene TRBJ2-7; D is unclear. The source material was peripheral blood. The receptor comes from an adult man with Graves' ophthalmopathy. The CDR3 DNA is TGTGCCAGCAGCTTCGCCCCCCTTTCCTACGAGCAGTACTTC. This codes for CASSFAPLSYEQYF.